This TCR beta chain derives from a study of T cells in tumors after PD-1 blockade. Sequencing was performed with immunoSEQ multiplex PCR; in TCRdb, only in-frame clones are kept and a portion is missing. The repertoire consists of about 20,000 clones, with around 80% occurring once and the leading ten covering 26%. The TCR was taken from a human donor with basal cell carcinoma. The specimen comprised PBMCs, sampled before anti-PD-1 treatment.

Here the CDR3 DNA reads TGTGCCAGCAGCCCCAACCGGGACAGGAGCACAGATACGCAGTATTTT. This codes for CASSPNRDRSTDTQYF. The chain combines TRBV7-3 with TRBJ2-3, with 8 bases fitting TRBD1. The CDR3 totals 16 residues. V shed 5 bases, J shed 0 bases, and the junction held 7 bases outside the gene matches. CDR1 is SGHTA, CDR2 FQGTGA, per germline.